These 5 T cell receptor beta chains share one sample of origin, sequenced in a study of blood T cell repertoires in COVID-19. Data came from immunoSEQ multiplex PCR; TCRdb stores just in-frame clones and leaves some out. The top ten hold about 15% of the sample, which has some 50,000 clones, roughly 83% seen once. The specimen sequenced was peripheral blood. The receptors shown here come from a human donor in a cohort sampled during active COVID-19.

The sample holds one count of this clone. The chain combines TRBV7-6 with TRBJ1-4; no reliable D call. The CDR3 covers 13 residues. Germline CDR1 is SGHVS and CDR2 is FNYEAQ. V was trimmed by 5 bases and J by 14 bases, leaving 18 bases between them. Here the CDR3 DNA reads TGTGCCAGCAGCCCCCAAGGTGTGCGGCGTCTGTTTTTT. It yields the protein CASSPQGVRRLFF.

DNA of the CDR3: TGTGCCAGCAAGGGTAATGCCCCCGACAGCCCCTTATATCGAGAGACCCAGTACTTC. This sequence encodes CASKGNAPDSPLYRETQYF. The chain combines TRBV3-1 (or the pseudogene TRBV3-2) with TRBJ2-5; TRBD1 might be the D (5 bases). CDR3 length: 19 residues. The germline CDR1 and CDR2 sequences are LGHDT and YNNKEL (reference sequence). Trimming stripped 7 bases from V and 4 bases from J, with 31 bases between.

The J gene is TRBJ2-7, the V gene TRBV29-1; 8 bases are a match to TRBD1. CDR3 length: 15 amino acids. Germline V gene data show CDR1 as SQVTM and CDR2 as ANQGSEA. Unmatched junction bases numbered 10, after V lost 3 bases and J lost 3 bases. The CDR3 DNA sequence: TGCAGCGTTGAGGGAGCTAGGACAGGGTACTACGAGCAGTACTTC. Encoded protein: CSVEGARTGYYEQYF.

The chain couples TRBV5-4 to TRBJ2-1; 12 nucleotides line up with TRBD2. The CDR3 totals 16 residues. Germline V gene sequence: CDR1 SGHNT, CDR2 YYREEE (reference sequence). V trimming: 3 bases; J trimming: 6 bases; junction bases outside the gene matches: 7. As DNA, the CDR3 is TGTGCCAGCAGCTCCGGGACTAGCGGGTGGCGCAATGAGCAGTTCTTC. Its protein is CASSSGTSGWRNEQFF.

V and J are TRBV2 and TRBJ1-2; TRBD1 matches at 9 bases. The junction had 13 bases not matched to a gene; V was cut back by 2 bases and J by 3 bases. Germline V gene lookup returns CDR1 SNHLY and CDR2 FYNNEI. This CDR3 region has 18 residues. In nucleotides, the CDR3 is TGTGCCAGCAGTGAATCTAAGGATCCCCGGGACAGGGACTATGGCTACACCTTC. Its translation: CASSESKDPRDRDYGYTF.